The present T cell receptor beta chain was sequenced within a study of CD8+CD57+ T cells in acquired aplastic anemia. Study-wide context: Roughly 3.2 ug was the average amount of DNA from sorted CD4+ and CD8+ cells.

Whole-study findings and limits: Patients and controls were not found to differ significantly in CD8+ Simpson's diversity. Patients and controls shared 25 to 35 CD8+ CDR3 sequences, highly expressed in patients.

Genomic DNA acted as the template from which TCR beta VDJ combination and CDR3 sequence profiling were carried out. TCRdb reanalysed the reads using MiXCR and keeps one entry per CDR3 protein. The sample includes 250,000 to 300,000 distinct CDR3 sequences, 55% to 65% of them seen just once. This clonotype was picked up many times. Antigen specificity is unknown. This sequence was found in a human donor with severe aplastic anemia or a healthy control (not recorded which). Input material: sorted CD4+, CD8+, or CD8+CD57+ T cells (not recorded which) from PBMCs.

In nucleotides, the CDR3 is TGTGCCAGCAGTTATACTAGCGGGGGGGCTTACAATGAGCAGTTCTTC. Translating it yields CASSYTSGGAYNEQFF. The gene calls are TRBV2 and TRBJ2-1; 13 positions match TRBD2. The CDR3 has 16 residues. Germline trimming cut 5 bases from V and 4 bases from J; bases unmatched to any gene: 5. Germline V gene data show CDR1 as SNHLY and CDR2 as FYNNEI. Variable domain in full (rest from reference TRBV2 and TRBJ2-1): EPEVTQTPSHQVTQMGQEVILRCVPISNHLYFYWYRQILGQKVEFLVSFYNNEISEKSEIFDDQFSVERPDGSNFTLKIRSTKLEDSAMYFCASSYTSGGAYNEQFFGPGTRLTVL.